What follows are 18 T cell receptor beta chains derived from one specimen sequenced in a study of beta chain features in type 1 diabetes. These TCRs are of unknown antigen specificity. As every portion of the isolated RNA was reverse transcribed, the sequencing read expressed TCRB transcripts. Using immunoSEQ multiplex PCR, the repertoire was profiled, and TCRdb retains in-frame clones only, with some absent. The table includes 160,000 or so clones, about 10% detected once. General study points: Moderate but significant shortening of TCRB CDR3s was recorded in all four CD4+ subsets from Type 1 diabetes patients.

The sample taken for sequencing was central memory CD4+ T cells from blood. These receptors were taken from a woman between 25 and 40 years old with type 1 diabetes.

The V and J genes are TRBV19 and TRBJ1-4, with 9 positions matching TRBD1. The CDR3 runs to 16 residues. From germline, CDR1 is LNHDA and CDR2 SQIVND (reference sequence). V trimming: 2 bases; J trimming: 3 bases; junction bases outside the gene matches: 4. The CDR3 is CASSIIGTGPNEKLFF. The CDR3 region has the DNA TGTGCCAGTAGTATAATAGGGACAGGGCCTAATGAAAAACTGTTTTTT.

The chain carries TRBV10-3 and TRBJ2-2, with 11 positions matching TRBD2. From germline, CDR1 is ENHRY and CDR2 SYGVKD. This CDR3 is 14 amino acids long. The V gene end was trimmed by 6 bases and the J gene end by 4 bases; junction bases not matched to a gene: 1. CDR3 DNA sequence: TGTGCCATCAGACTAGCGGGAGCCACCGGGGAGCTGTTTTTT. It encodes CAIRLAGATGELFF.

This clone has a handful of counts. The chain is built from TRBV7-3 and TRBJ2-2, with TRBD1 matching 8 bases. J was trimmed by 1 base and V by 1 base; bases with no gene match: 8. This CDR3 spans 18 amino acids. Germline V gene sequence: CDR1 SGHTA, CDR2 FQGTGA. The CDR3 loop is CASSLMGLGQGNTGELFF. DNA for the CDR3: TGTGCCAGCAGCTTAATGGGGCTAGGACAGGGGAACACCGGGGAGCTGTTTTTT.

The chain recombines TRBV29-1 with TRBJ1-5, with D possibly matching TRBD1 (5 bases). The germline V gene encodes CDR1 SQVTM and CDR2 ANQGSEA. The V and J ends lost 4 bases and 3 bases respectively, with 13 bases between them. The CDR3 is made up of 14 amino acids. For the CDR3, the DNA is TGCAGCGTTGCTACAGGAGCCCACAATCAGCCCCAGCATTTT. It is translated as CSVATGAHNQPQHF.

This chain joins TRBV23-1 and TRBJ2-7, with D maybe TRBD2 (5 bases). TRBV23-1 is reported as an ORF; its role is uncertain. The CDR3 extends over 14 amino acids. Trimming removed 2 bases at V and 4 bases at J, with 12 bases between. This CDR3 is CASSQLASGYEQYF. The CDR3 nucleotides read TGCGCCAGCAGTCAACTGGCCTCGGGGTACGAGCAGTACTTC.

The rearrangement links TRBV28 to TRBJ1-1, with TRBD1 identical over 8 bases. V trimming: 6 bases; J trimming: 10 bases; junction bases outside the gene matches: 10. Germline V gene data show CDR1 as MDHEN and CDR2 as SYDVKM. This CDR3 contains 13 residues. The DNA for the CDR3 is TGTGCCAGCAGCCCTAGGACAGGGTTTAGAGCTTTCTTT. It specifies CASSPRTGFRAFF. Combining the CDR3 with reference TRBV28 and TRBJ1-1 gives the whole variable domain DVKVTQSSRYLVKRTGEKVFLECVQDMDHENMFWYRQDPGLGLRLIYFSYDVKMKEKGDIPEGYSVSREKKERFSLILESASTNQTSMYLCASSPRTGFRAFFGQGTRLTVV.

This clone showed up just a few times. J is TRBJ1-2 and V is TRBV28, with D possibly being TRBD1 (6 bases). From germline, CDR1 is MDHEN and CDR2 SYDVKM. V shed 7 bases and J shed 5 bases, with 14 bases lying between them. The CDR3 sequence is 13 residues long. This CDR3 is CASTYRTEYGYTF. CDR3 bases: TGTGCCAGCACCTATAGGACAGAATATGGCTACACCTTC.

This clone was seen a few times. The genes are TRBV7-9 and TRBJ1-4; D gene ambiguous. CDR1 is SEHNR and CDR2 is FQNEAQ in the germline V gene (reference sequence). Trimming left V 4 bases short and J 5 bases short, with 11 bases between. The CDR3 runs 14 residues. CDR3 DNA sequence: TGTGCCAGCAGCTCACACATGTTAAATGAAAAACTGTTTTTT. Its translation: CASSSHMLNEKLFF.

The gene calls are TRBV29-1 and TRBJ2-3; D gene unclear. The CDR3 loop spans 13 amino acids. V lost 0 bases, J lost 3 bases, and 7 bases lay in between. The germline gives CDR1 SQVTM, CDR2 ANQGSEA. The CDR3: CSVEDISTDTQYF. DNA of the CDR3: TGCAGCGTTGAAGATATTTCTACAGATACGCAGTATTTT.

This clone was seen a few times. This rearrangement joins TRBV5-1 to TRBJ1-5; 8 bases match TRBD1. The CDR3 totals 16 residues. Germline V gives CDR1 SGHRS, CDR2 YFSETQ. V was pared by 2 bases and J by 0 bases, with 4 bases of the junction left unmatched. The CDR3 is CASSLQGVDSNQPQHF. The CDR3 DNA reads TGCGCCAGCAGCTTACAGGGGGTGGATAGCAATCAGCCCCAGCATTTT.

This clone was observed a few times. The genes are TRBV11-2 and TRBJ1-1, with 7 bases aligning to TRBD1. The germline gives CDR1 SGHAT, CDR2 FQNNGV. V lost 4 bases, J lost 1 base, and 6 bases stayed unmatched. The CDR3 loop spans 15 amino acids. CDR3 bases: TGTGCCAGCAGCTCGCCCAGGACAGGGAACACTGAAGCTTTCTTT. Its protein product is CASSSPRTGNTEAFF.

The V call is TRBV7-9, the J call TRBJ1-5, with 10 bases matching TRBD1. There are 14 residues in the CDR3. V shed 5 bases and J 6 bases; nucleotides not matched to a gene: 4. Germline CDR1 is SEHNR and CDR2 is FQNEAQ (reference sequence). CDR3 nucleotides: TGTGCCAGCAGCCCGGGGACAGGGGTTCAGCCCCAGCATTTT. Protein sequence: CASSPGTGVQPQHF.

CDR3 residues: CASSQGRLRDSSEKLFF. DNA of the CDR3: TGCGCCAGCAGCCAAGGGAGACTCCGGGACAGCAGCGAAAAACTGTTTTTT. The chain combines TRBV4-1 with TRBJ1-4, with 7 bases identical to TRBD1. V dropped 1 base and J dropped 8; count of bases not matched to a gene: 13. The CDR3 spans 17 residues. Germline CDR1 and CDR2: MGHRA and YSYEKL.

This clone was recorded a few times. This rearrangement joins TRBV11-2 to TRBJ2-7, with D perhaps matching TRBD2 (7 bases). V gave up 2 bases and J gave up 4 bases, with 15 bases separating them. Germline V CDR1 and CDR2: SGHAT, FQNNGV. This CDR3 comprises 15 residues. The CDR3 reads CASSLRGGLWYEQYF. Written as DNA, the CDR3 is TGTGCCAGCAGCTTAAGGGGGGGCCTTTGGTACGAGCAGTACTTC. Drawing the rest from reference TRBV11-2 and TRBJ2-7, the complete variable domain is EAGVAQSPRYKIIEKRQSVAFWCNPISGHATLYWYQQILGQGPKLLIQFQNNGVVDDSQLPKDRFSAERLKGVDSTLKIQPAKLEDSAVYLCASSLRGGLWYEQYFGPGTRLTVT.

This clone was observed a handful of times. The chain carries TRBV18 and TRBJ1-2; D is perhaps TRBD1 (5 bases). The germline V and J ends were trimmed by 3 bases and 4 bases, with 15 bases remaining between them. In germline, CDR1 is KGHSH, CDR2 LQKENI. The CDR3 sequence is 15 residues long. The CDR3: CASSPSAGLVYGYTF. The CDR3 DNA is TGTGCCAGCTCACCGTCCGCGGGGCTCGTCTATGGCTACACCTTC.

The gene calls are TRBV7-2 and TRBJ1-2; possibly TRBD1 for D (6 bases). The V gene lost 7 bases and the J gene lost 7 bases, with 19 bases spanning the gap. Germline values: CDR1 SGHTA, CDR2 FQGNSA. This CDR3 has 14 residues. The CDR3 loop reads CASNPDSSRGGYTF. DNA for the CDR3: TGTGCCAGCAACCCTGACAGTTCCAGGGGTGGCTACACCTTC. The whole variable domain, remainder taken from reference TRBV7-2 and TRBJ1-2, is GAGVSQSPSNKVTEKGKDVELRCDPISGHTALYWYRQSLGQGLEFLIYFQGNSAPDKSGLPSDRFSAERTGGSVSTLTIQRTQQEDSAVYLCASNPDSSRGGYTFGSGTRLTVV.

This clone turned up a few times. The chain links TRBV5-1 to TRBJ2-7; 9 bases line up with TRBD1. The junction had 9 bases not matched to a gene; V was cut back by 0 bases and J by 5 bases. CDR3 length: 16 amino acids. CDR1 is SGHRS, CDR2 YFSETQ, per germline. CDR3 in amino acids: CASSLVLGTGINEQYF. CDR3 nucleotide sequence: TGCGCCAGCAGCTTGGTCCTCGGGACAGGGATCAACGAGCAGTACTTC.

This clone was detected only a few times. The V call is TRBV27, the J call TRBJ2-2; the D gene is possibly TRBD2 (6 bases). Germline V lookup: CDR1 MNHEY, CDR2 SMNVEV (reference sequence). The V end lost 2 bases, the J end lost 4 bases, and 14 bases lay between the germline ends. The CDR3 length is 16 residues. CDR3 protein: CASSLVTSRSTGELFF. The DNA of the CDR3 is TGTGCCAGCAGTTTAGTTACTAGCAGATCCACCGGGGAGCTGTTTTTT.